A selection of T cell receptor beta chains follows, all from one sample in a study of blood T cell repertoires in COVID-19. TCRdb's copy holds only in-frame clones and misses some; the assay was immunoSEQ multiplex PCR. The sample carries about 36,000 clones, 90% recorded once. Sequenced: peripheral blood. The receptors were gathered from a human donor in a cohort sampled during active COVID-19. CDR3s include the opening cysteine and the closing phenylalanine or tryptophan. A D gene is named only where the DNA matches it firmly. The size entry is marked missing in some rows and otherwise reads once, few, many or a size class.

D gene | J gene | clone size | V gene | CDR3 DNA | CDR3 protein
. | TRBJ1-4 | . | TRBV7-9 | TGTGCCAGCAGCTTAGACCCACAGGGTTCCGGTGAAAAACTGTTTTTT | CASSLDPQGSGEKLFF
TRBD1 | TRBJ2-3 | once | TRBV11-2 | TGTGCCAGCAGCTTTGGGGACAGGGCATCCACAGATACGCAGTATTTT | CASSFGDRASTDTQYF
TRBD2 | TRBJ2-2 | . | TRBV5-4 | TGTGCCAGCAGCACCCTCAGCGGGAGGGCCCAAAGCACCGGGGAGCTGTTTTTT | CASSTLSGRAQSTGELFF
. | TRBJ1-5 | . | TRBV7-9 | TGTGCCAGCGGAGGAGGGGCGGGAAGCAATCAGCCCCAGCATTTT | CASGGGAGSNQPQHF
. | TRBJ1-1 | . | TRBV5-1 | TGCGCCGGCAGCTTCGACAGCATGAACACTGAAGCTTTCTTT | CAGSFDSMNTEAFF
TRBD2 | TRBJ2-1 | once | TRBV2 | TGTGCCAGCACCCAAGGACTAGCGGCCAACAATGAGCAGTTCTTC | CASTQGLAANNEQFF
TRBD1 | TRBJ2-4 | . | TRBV7-2 | TGTGCCAGCAGCTTAGGACAGGGGTTCGAAAACATTCAGTACTTC | CASSLGQGFENIQYF
TRBD2 | TRBJ2-1 | . | TRBV19 | TGTGCCAGTAGCAATAGCGGGAGAAGGCAGTTCTTC | CASSNSGRRQFF
TRBD1 | TRBJ2-5 | . | TRBV6-5 | TGTGCCAGCAGTCCTCGGGACAGGGCTTTAACCCAGTACTTC | CASSPRDRALTQYF
. | TRBJ2-7 | . | TRBV27 | TGTGCCAGCAGTTTCAAACACCGGGACACTAGCTCCTACGAGCAGTACTTC | CASSFKHRDTSSYEQYF
TRBD1 | TRBJ2-7 | . | TRBV30 | TGTGCCTGGAGCCCAGGTTGGACAGGGGGCGGCGGGCAGTACTTC | CAWSPGWTGGGGQYF
. | TRBJ1-4 | . | TRBV30 | TGTGCCTGTGAATGGAGGGGAAATGAAAAACTGTTTTTT | CACEWRGNEKLFF
TRBD1 | TRBJ1-6 | . | TRBV2 | TGTGCCAGCGGCCTGGGACAGGCCGGGTCACCCCTCCACTTT | CASGLGQAGSPLHF
TRBD2 | TRBJ2-1 | . | TRBV5-6 | TGTGCCAGCAGCTTGTTGGGTGCTAGCGGGAGGGACAATGAGCAGTTCTTC | CASSLLGASGRDNEQFF
TRBD2 | TRBJ2-7 | once | TRBV28 | TGTGGCTCTACTAGCGGGAAAGGCTCCTACGAGCAGTACTTC | CGSTSGKGSYEQYF
. | TRBJ1-5 | few | TRBV2 | TGTGCCAGCAGTGAAGGGAGAGGTGGACAGCCCCAGCATTTT | CASSEGRGGQPQHF
TRBD2 | TRBJ2-1 | . | TRBV10-1 | TGCGCCAGCAGCCCGGGACTAGCGGTAAGCGATGAGCAGTTCTTC | CASSPGLAVSDEQFF
TRBD1 | TRBJ1-4 | . | TRBV4-1 | TGCGCCAGCAGCCCGGGACAGGGATCGGTGAGTGAAAAACTGTTTTTT | CASSPGQGSVSEKLFF